What follows are 25 T cell receptor beta chains derived from one specimen sequenced in a study of T-cell memory formation after mild COVID-19. TCRdb reprocessed the 5' RACE reads with MiXCR, giving one entry per CDR3 protein. The sample shows about 60,000 distinct CDR3 sequences, roughly an eighth of them seen only once. Material: PBMCs or a T cell subset sorted from them (not recorded which). The receptor source for this set is a man aged 18 to 35 who had mild COVID-19 (a few samples of this study predate the infection). Cell type and time point are not known.

The rearrangement links TRBV7-8 to TRBJ2-4; perhaps TRBD1 as D (6 bases). Germline V CDR1 and CDR2: SGHVS, FQNEAQ. The CDR3 covers 16 residues. Trimming took off 4 bases at V and 6 bases at J, with 19 bases between the two ends. CDR3 DNA: TGTGCCAGCAGCTCAACGACCATCAGGGGCAGAAACATTCAGTACTTC. It is translated as CASSSTTIRGRNIQYF.

Many counts were recorded for this clonotype. CDR3 residues: CASSFSGDYNEQFF. CDR3 bases: TGTGCCAGCAGCTTTAGCGGGGACTACAATGAGCAGTTCTTC. V gene TRBV7-3 combines with J gene TRBJ2-1; 8 positions agree with TRBD2. The CDR3 is 14 residues long. The V segment lost 3 bases and the J segment 3 bases; nucleotides outside the gene matches: 1. Germline V gene sequence: CDR1 SGHTA, CDR2 FQGTGA.

This clonotype occurred many times. This chain links TRBV7-9 with TRBJ2-4, with 10 bases that match TRBD1. V was clipped by 3 bases and J by 0 bases; unmatched bases: 8. Germline CDR1 is SEHNR and CDR2 is FQNEAQ (reference sequence). The CDR3 is 18 residues long. CDR3: CASSFGQGDPIAKNIQYF. The CDR3 DNA follows: TGTGCCAGCAGCTTCGGACAGGGGGACCCAATAGCCAAAAACATTCAGTACTTC.

Many counts were recorded for this clonotype. V is TRBV7-8 and J is TRBJ1-5, with TRBD1 as a possible D gene (5 bases). The CDR3 runs 13 residues. The V end lost 5 bases, the J end lost 5 bases, and 10 bases lay between the germline ends. The germline gives CDR1 SGHVS, CDR2 FQNEAQ. CDR3 coding DNA: TGTGCCAGCAGCGGAAGGGGAGATCAGCCCCAGCATTTT. Translating gives CASSGRGDQPQHF.

Relative to its sample, this clonotype is medium-sized. CDR3 bases: TGTGCCAGCAGCGTAACCCCGGGACCTCGGGAGACCCAGTACTTC. This translates into CASSVTPGPRETQYF. This chain connects TRBV9 to TRBJ2-5; D may correspond to TRBD1 or TRBD2 (5 bases each). The CDR3 has 15 amino acids. Germline V CDR1 and CDR2: SGDLS, YYNGEE. V was trimmed by 1 base and J by 5 bases, leaving 15 bases between them.

This clonotype has ten or more counts. The chain has TRBV4-3 and TRBJ2-3; no reliable D call. Between the trimmed V and J ends, which lost 0 bases and 15 bases, there was a span of 16 bases. The CDR3 has 13 amino acids. Germline values: CDR1 LGHNA, CDR2 YSLEER. The CDR3 DNA sequence: TGCGCCAGCAGCCAAGAGGAAGGGTCCCGGCGTTATTTT. It specifies CASSQEEGSRRYF.

This chain uses TRBV11-3 with TRBJ2-3, with TRBD2 identical over 11 bases. The V and J ends lost 3 bases and 5 bases, in that order; junction bases with no gene match: 4. CDR3 size: 15 residues. The germline V gene encodes CDR1 SGHNT and CDR2 YENEEA. The CDR3 loop reads CASSFSGGAGDTQYF. The CDR3 DNA follows: TGTGCCAGCAGCTTTAGCGGGGGGGCGGGAGATACGCAGTATTTT.

The V gene is TRBV7-9, the J gene TRBJ2-3; D gene unclear. In germline, CDR1 is SEHNR, CDR2 FQNEAQ (reference sequence). The CDR3 has 15 amino acids. Trimming took off 7 bases at V and 2 bases at J, with 16 bases between the two ends. CDR3 residues: CASTPSGGNTDTQYF. In DNA, the CDR3 is TGTGCCAGCACCCCCTCGGGTGGAAACACAGATACGCAGTATTTT.

V and J are TRBV10-3 and TRBJ2-2; 9 bases are a match to TRBD1. This CDR3 contains 15 residues. From germline, CDR1 is ENHRY and CDR2 SYGVKD. Unmatched junction bases numbered 6, after V lost 6 bases and J lost 4 bases. The CDR3 nucleotides are TGTGCCATCAGGGGTGGGGACAGGGCCACCGGGGAGCTGTTTTTT. Encoded protein: CAIRGGDRATGELFF.

This clonotype was recorded many times. The chain joins TRBV5-1 to TRBJ1-1; D gene unclear. Germline assignment: CDR1 SGHRS and CDR2 YFSETQ. V shed 0 bases and J shed 0 bases, with 3 bases lying between them. The CDR3 sequence is 13 residues long. The CDR3 nucleotides read TGCGCCAGCAGCTTGGAGGTGAACACTGAAGCTTTCTTT. It is translated as CASSLEVNTEAFF.

This clonotype was observed a few times. The chain has TRBV7-6 and TRBJ2-7, with D possibly matching TRBD2 (6 bases). Germline V CDR1 and CDR2: SGHVS, FNYEAQ. Trimming took 3 bases from V and 6 from J, leaving 12 bases between them. The CDR3 loop spans 13 amino acids. The CDR3 sequence: CASSFGAGSEQYF. As DNA, the CDR3 is TGTGCCAGCAGCTTTGGGGCGGGGTCCGAGCAGTACTTC.

The chain recombines TRBV12-3 or TRBV12-4 with TRBJ1-3; D ambiguous. Trimming cost V 2 bases and J 1 base, with 6 bases left between them. CDR3 length: 14 amino acids. In nucleotides, the CDR3 is TGTGCCAGCAGTTTACGGTCGTCTGGAAACACCATATATTTT. Its protein product is CASSLRSSGNTIYF.

This clonotype was recorded many times. The chain combines TRBV5-5 with TRBJ2-7; tentatively, D is TRBD1 (5 bases). Per the germline V gene, CDR1 is SGHKS and CDR2 is YYEKEE (reference sequence). V was pared by 4 bases and J by 5 bases, with 13 bases between. The CDR3 is 13 amino acids. CDR3 region: CASSPGLRDEQYV. CDR3 DNA: TGTGCCAGCAGCCCCGGGCTCAGGGACGAGCAGTACGTC.

The gene calls are TRBV20-1 and TRBJ2-7; D is undetermined. Trimming stripped 2 bases from V and 2 bases from J, with 4 bases between. The CDR3 is 11 residues long. From germline, CDR1 is DFQATT and CDR2 SNEGSKA (reference sequence). Here the CDR3 DNA reads TGCAGTGCTAGAAATACCTACGAGCAGTACTTC. This translates into CSARNTYEQYF.

The gene calls are TRBV6-2 or TRBV6-3 and TRBJ2-5, with D uncertain. Germline V lookup: CDR1 MNHEY, CDR2 SVGEGT. The CDR3 runs to 14 residues. The V end was cut by 6 bases, the J end by 1 base, with 12 bases between. The CDR3 here is CASRQETGQETQYF. CDR3 in DNA: TGTGCCAGCAGGCAGGAAACGGGCCAAGAGACCCAGTACTTC.

This clonotype was recorded at least ten times. The chain recombines TRBV29-1 with TRBJ2-1; 8 nucleotides match TRBD2. Germline V gene sequence: CDR1 SQVTM, CDR2 ANQGSEA. The J segment lost 8 bases and the V segment lost 0 bases, leaving 12 bases of the junction unmatched. CDR3 length: 16 residues. The CDR3 is CSVEDWSSGAGDEQFF. CDR3 nucleotide sequence: TGCAGCGTTGAAGATTGGAGTAGCGGGGCGGGGGATGAGCAGTTCTTC.

This chain connects TRBV2 to TRBJ1-1; D might be TRBD1 (5 bases). This CDR3 has 15 residues. V was pared by 3 bases and J by 3 bases, with 14 bases between. From germline, CDR1 is SNHLY and CDR2 FYNNEI. The CDR3 is CASSDRGQGYTEAFF. The CDR3 DNA reads as TGTGCCAGCAGTGATCGGGGCCAGGGTTACACTGAAGCTTTCTTT.

This clonotype has just a few counts. The chain couples TRBV19 to TRBJ1-5, with D possibly being TRBD1 (6 bases). Germline assignment: CDR1 LNHDA and CDR2 SQIVND (reference sequence). V was pared by 10 bases and J by 3 bases, with 16 bases between. The CDR3 extends over 14 amino acids. As DNA, the CDR3 is TGTGCCACCCAGGGGACACCCTACAATCAGCCCCAGCATTTT. Translating gives CATQGTPYNQPQHF.

This clonotype has just a few counts. This sequence joins TRBV27 and TRBJ2-5; the D gene is possibly TRBD1 (5 bases). The germline gives CDR1 MNHEY, CDR2 SMNVEV (reference sequence). Trimming removed 8 bases from V and 4 bases from J, with 11 bases in between. CDR3 length: 12 amino acids. This chain's CDR3 is CASQGVGETQYF. The CDR3 bases are TGTGCCAGCCAAGGGGTAGGAGAGACCCAGTACTTC.

This clonotype has ten or more counts. This chain connects TRBV11-2 to TRBJ2-1; D call uncertain. V lost 4 bases and J lost 2, with 12 bases in between. The CDR3 runs to 15 residues. Looked up from germline, CDR1 is SGHAT and CDR2 is FQNNGV. Here the CDR3 reads CASSSTTTPYNEQFF. CDR3 DNA sequence: TGTGCCAGCAGCTCGACCACTACCCCCTACAATGAGCAGTTCTTC.

The V call is TRBV4-2, the J call TRBJ2-5; D possibly corresponds to TRBD2 (5 bases). Germline lookup yields CDR1 LGHNA and CDR2 YNFKEQ. The CDR3 length is 14 residues. V lost 2 bases and J 2 bases, leaving 9 bases between the germline ends. The chain's CDR3 is CASSQSDFQETQYF. The CDR3 DNA follows: TGTGCCAGCAGCCAATCGGACTTTCAAGAGACCCAGTACTTC.

There are many counts of this clonotype. This chain joins TRBV11-2 and TRBJ2-2; tentatively, D is TRBD2 (6 bases). From germline, CDR1 is SGHAT and CDR2 FQNNGV. V lost 5 bases and J 4 bases, leaving 20 bases between the germline ends. This CDR3 spans 17 amino acids. In nucleotides, the CDR3 is TGTGCCAGCAGCAACTTGCGGGGAGGCCCGGGCACCGGGGAGCTGTTTTTT. It encodes CASSNLRGGPGTGELFF.

The genes are TRBV6-1 and TRBJ2-7; D is unclear. Germline CDR1 is MNHNS and CDR2 is SASEGT. The CDR3 is 14 residues long. Trimming cost V 6 bases and J 2 bases, with 14 bases left between them. CDR3 sequence (DNA): TGTGCCAGCAGCCGAACATCTCACCCCTACGAGCAGTACGTC. This sequence encodes CASSRTSHPYEQYV.

This chain joins TRBV7-9 and TRBJ1-5, with 7 nucleotides matching TRBD1. Germline V gives CDR1 SEHNR, CDR2 FQNEAQ (reference sequence). The junction had 5 bases not matched to a gene; V was cut back by 5 bases and J by 7 bases. This CDR3 has 13 residues. The CDR3 loop reads CASSPQGGQPQHF. The CDR3 bases are TGTGCCAGCAGCCCCCAGGGGGGACAGCCCCAGCATTTT.

V and J are TRBV4-3 and TRBJ2-2, with TRBD1 as a possible D gene (6 bases). This CDR3 has 15 residues. Germline CDR1 is LGHNA and CDR2 is YSLEER. The germline V and J ends were trimmed by 1 base and 5 bases, with 11 bases remaining between them. For the CDR3, the DNA is TGCGCCAGCAGCCAAGGTCCAGGGGTAACCGGGGAGCTGTTTTTT. It codes for CASSQGPGVTGELFF.